This T cell receptor (beta chain) comes out of a study of T-cell memory formation after mild COVID-19. Study-level information: TCR clusters showed largely donor specificity.

General observations from the study: SARS-CoV-2 specificity was not confirmed for second-wave clones peaking on day 37. Memory cells collected pre-infection included some clones that later responded, suggesting cross-reactive memory joined. A second wave expanding day 15 to 37 was CD4+-biased; contracting clones were balanced.

Each CDR3 protein is one row after TCRdb ran MiXCR on the 5' RACE reads. The sample records 300,000 or so distinct CDR3 sequences, around 15% being singletons. Worth noting for this clonotype: Its specificity is unknown.

CDR3 length: 13 amino acids. The V and J ends lost 4 bases and 7 bases respectively, with 13 bases between them. Germline V lookup: CDR1 SGHAT, CDR2 FQNNGV. The chain joins TRBV11-2 to TRBJ2-5; maybe TRBD2 (6 bases). This receptor was identified in a man aged 18 to 29 who had mild COVID-19 (a few samples of this study predate the infection). Cell type and time point are not known. Sequencing was carried out using PBMCs or a T cell subset sorted from them (not recorded which). The CDR3 DNA reads as TGTGCCAGCAGCTGGCGGGATGTAGCGACCCAGTACTTC. Its protein is CASSWRDVATQYF.